A selection of T cell receptor beta chains follows, all from one sample in a study of response to subunit inactivated influenza vaccine. TCRdb re-analysed the RT-PCR reads in MiXCR, keeping a single row per CDR3 protein. Of about 570,000 distinct CDR3 sequences listed, around 10% are singletons. This sample was also put to use in a study of T cells expressing NK-cell markers.

The sample consisted of PBMCs from blood, taken on the day of vaccination. The receptors stem from a man aged 50 or older who received an inactivated influenza vaccine. The CDR3 runs from the conserved cysteine through the conserved F or W. The D gene is left open where the match is weak. A clone size is listed for some rows: how often the clone was seen (once, few, many), or a class if it is expanded.

size | J | V | D | DNA | CDR3
. | TRBJ1-1 | TRBV29-1 | . | TGCAGCGTTGGATGGGGGGCGGCTGAAGCTTTCTTT | CSVGWGAAEAFF
few | TRBJ1-4 | TRBV7-9 | TRBD1 | TGTGCCAGCAGCAACCGGGACAGGGGGTTCGATGAAAAACTGTTTTTT | CASSNRDRGFDEKLFF
few | TRBJ2-7 | TRBV6-2/TRBV6-3 | TRBD2 | TGTGCCAGCAGGCCTCGATTTGGACTAGAAGGATACGAGCAGTACTTC | CASRPRFGLEGYEQYF
few | TRBJ2-3 | TRBV28 | TRBD2 | TGTGCCAGCAGAACTCAATTAGCGGGAGTGGCAGATACGCAGTATTTT | CASRTQLAGVADTQYF
. | TRBJ2-5 | TRBV29-1 | . | TGCAGCGTTGCGGATGGCGTCAGGGTTGAGACCCAGTACTTC | CSVADGVRVETQYF
many | TRBJ1-1 | TRBV28 | TRBD1 | TGTGCCAGCAGTTCCCTCGACAGGGTGGGCACTGAAGCTTTCTTT | CASSSLDRVGTEAFF
few | TRBJ2-7 | TRBV4-1 | . | TGCGCCAGCAGCCCACACATTGACTACGAGCAGTACTTC | CASSPHIDYEQYF
. | TRBJ2-3 | TRBV20-1 | . | TGCAGTGCTCTACCCCGGGGGCGCGTTCACACAGATACGCAGTATTTT | CSALPRGRVHTDTQYF
few | TRBJ2-6 | TRBV11-2 | . | TGTGCCAGCAGCCCTAGCCGGGGGGGGGCCAACGTCCTGACTTTC | CASSPSRGGANVLTF
. | TRBJ2-1 | TRBV20-1 | . | TGCAGTGCCCCCGGACGAGGTTCCTACAATGAGCAGTTCTTC | CSAPGRGSYNEQFF
few | TRBJ2-1 | TRBV5-1 | TRBD2 | TGCGCCAGCAAAAAACGGAGCGGGGAGGGCCCCTCTAATGAGCAGTTCTTC | CASKKRSGEGPSNEQFF
few | TRBJ1-1 | TRBV5-1 | . | TGCGCCAGCAGCTTACGGACAGCGCGCCGCATGAACACTGAAGCTTTCTTT | CASSLRTARRMNTEAFF
many | TRBJ2-6 | TRBV7-2 | . | TGTGCCAGCAGCTCGACGCTCTCTGGGGCCAACGTCCTGACTTTC | CASSSTLSGANVLTF
few | TRBJ2-2 | TRBV3-1 | TRBD2 | TGTGCCAGCAGCCCGTTAGCGGGAGCCACCGGGGAGCTGTTTTTT | CASSPLAGATGELFF
many | TRBJ1-1 | TRBV27 | TRBD1 | TGTGCCAGCACCCCTTTTCTTGGACAGGGGGTAAACACTGAAGCTTTCTTT | CASTPFLGQGVNTEAFF
few | TRBJ2-7 | TRBV7-8 | . | TGTGCCAGCAGCTTCGACAGGACTACCTACGAGCAGTACTTC | CASSFDRTTYEQYF
. | TRBJ1-5 | TRBV28 | . | TGTGCCAGCACTATTACCCATAGCAATCAGCCCCAGCATTTT | CASTITHSNQPQHF
. | TRBJ1-1 | TRBV28 | . | TGTGCCAGCAAGAAGGGCCGATCAACTATGAACACTGAAGCTTTCTTT | CASKKGRSTMNTEAFF
. | TRBJ1-1 | TRBV6-1 | . | TGTGCCAGCAGCTCTATTTTAGGGGGCACTGAAGCTTTCTTT | CASSSILGGTEAFF
. | TRBJ1-5 | TRBV19 | TRBD1 | TGTGCCAGTAGTATCCGTGGACAGGGGGCCCAGCCCCAGCATTTT | CASSIRGQGAQPQHF
. | TRBJ2-7 | TRBV4-3 | TRBD1 | TGCGCCAGCAGCCTTGCGACAGGGTTTCCCTACGAGCAGTACTTC | CASSLATGFPYEQYF
few | TRBJ2-2 | TRBV6-5 | . | TGTGCCAGCAGTTACCGCGGACGGATGACCGGGGAGCTGTTTTTT | CASSYRGRMTGELFF
few | TRBJ2-1 | TRBV24-1 | . | TGTGCCACCAGTGATTCCCAGGGCTTATACAATGAGCAGTTCTTC | CATSDSQGLYNEQFF
few | TRBJ1-1 | TRBV4-1 | . | TGCGCCAGCAGCCCTTTTCTCTTCGGGAACACTGAAGCTTTCTTT | CASSPFLFGNTEAFF
few | TRBJ1-6 | TRBV27 | TRBD1 | TGTGCCAGCACCTTCCTCGGACAGGGGGACTCACCCCTCCACTTT | CASTFLGQGDSPLHF
. | TRBJ2-7 | TRBV4-1 | TRBD2 | TGCGCCAGCAGCCAAGGCGGGGGGCTGAGCTACGAGCAGTACTTC | CASSQGGGLSYEQYF
. | TRBJ2-2 | TRBV6-5 | TRBD1 | TGTGCCAGCAGTTGGGGACAGTCGAACACCGGGGAGCTGTTTTTT | CASSWGQSNTGELFF
few | TRBJ2-1 | TRBV5-1 | . | TGCGCCAGCAGCTTGGGCGGGAAGGCCTACAATGAGCAGTTCTTC | CASSLGGKAYNEQFF
few | TRBJ2-2 | TRBV2 | . | TGTGCCAGCACCCTACTTCCCCAGGGGGGGGTAACCGGGGAGCTGTTTTTT | CASTLLPQGGVTGELFF
many | TRBJ2-7 | TRBV15 | . | TGTGCCACCAGCCTCTTAAAGAGCTCCTACGAGCAGTACTTC | CATSLLKSSYEQYF
. | TRBJ1-5 | TRBV6-2/TRBV6-3 | TRBD1 | TGTGCCAGCAGCGAAGAGGGGGCATGGGTCGATCAGCCCCAGCATTTT | CASSEEGAWVDQPQHF
few | TRBJ2-2 | TRBV11-3 | TRBD1 | TGTGCCAGCAGCCCCACCCTGGGACAGGGAAACACCGGGGAGCTGTTTTTT | CASSPTLGQGNTGELFF
few | TRBJ2-2 | TRBV12-3/TRBV12-4 | . | TGTGCCAGCAGACAGGGTGGGAGCGGGGAGCTGTTTTTT | CASRQGGSGELFF
many | TRBJ2-7 | TRBV5-1 | TRBD2 | TGTGCCAGCAGTTTAACGGGGGGGTACGAGCAGTACTTC | CASSLTGGYEQYF
few | TRBJ2-3 | TRBV10-3 | . | TGTGCCATCAGTGAGGGTAGCGGTCTGGATACGCAGTATTTT | CAISEGSGLDTQYF
few | TRBJ2-1 | TRBV29-1 | TRBD2 | TGCAGCGTTGGGGGGGAGCGGGAGTCTTACAATGAGCAGTTCTTC | CSVGGERESYNEQFF
. | TRBJ2-2 | TRBV29-1 | . | TGCAGCGTTAGTTACAGCGCGAACACCGGGGAGCTGTTTTTT | CSVSYSANTGELFF
few | TRBJ2-1 | TRBV20-1 | TRBD1 | TGCAGTGCTAGAGATAGTGGACAGGGCTCCTACAATGAGCAGTTCTTC | CSARDSGQGSYNEQFF
. | TRBJ2-1 | TRBV10-3 | . | TGTGCCATCAGTGGGGGGCAGGTTAACAATGAGCAGTTCTTC | CAISGGQVNNEQFF
. | TRBJ2-7 | TRBV20-1 | . | TGCAGTGCTAGCCTGGAGGGCCCACGGGAGCAGTACTTC | CSASLEGPREQYF
many | TRBJ2-7 | TRBV5-1 | . | TGCGCCAGCAGCTTGACAGACTCCTACGAGCAGTACTTC | CASSLTDSYEQYF
few | TRBJ1-6 | TRBV9 | TRBD1 | TGTGCCAGCAGCCTCCTGGGGACAGGGAACTCACCCCTCCACTTT | CASSLLGTGNSPLHF
few | TRBJ2-5 | TRBV18 | . | TGTGCCAGCTCACCACCCTCGGGCCTAGCTACGGCGGCGACCCAGTACTTC | CASSPPSGLATAATQYF
few | TRBJ1-6 | TRBV11-2 | TRBD1 | TGTGCCAGCAGCTTTGGGACAGGAAACCTCTATAATTCACCCCTCCACTTT | CASSFGTGNLYNSPLHF
. | TRBJ2-1 | TRBV27 | TRBD2 | TGTGCCAGCAGCCAAACCGGGCTAGCGGAATACAATGAGCAGTTCTTC | CASSQTGLAEYNEQFF
few | TRBJ1-2 | TRBV6-8 | . | TGTGCCAGCCGCCTTGGTGAGAATGGCTACACCTTC | CASRLGENGYTF